Given below is one T cell receptor (beta chain) in context. Distinct nucleotide sequences in the sample also encode this CDR3. Repertoires were generated with immunoSEQ multiplex PCR, while TCRdb's copy carries only in-frame clones and drops some. The sample has around 2,000,000 clones; 85% to 95% are singletons. This CDR3 has 13 residues. V lost 5 bases and J 4 bases, leaving 12 bases between the germline ends. CDR1 and CDR2 (germline): LNHDA, SQIVND (reference sequence). This entry belongs to a study of shared clonotypes between healthy human individuals. The chain combines TRBV19 with TRBJ2-7, with D maybe TRBD2 (5 bases). Sequences were obtained from naive CD4+ T cells sorted from blood. Noted subset: CD45RA+ positively selected. This receptor was taken from a man aged 18 to 30 in good health. Here the CDR3 DNA reads TGTGCCAGTAGTTTAAGGACTGGTTACGAGCAGTACTTC. It yields the protein CASSLRTGYEQYF. Combining the CDR3 with reference TRBV19 and TRBJ2-7 gives the whole variable domain DGGITQSPKYLFRKEGQNVTLSCEQNLNHDAMYWYRQDPGQGLRLIYYSQIVNDFQKGDIAEGYSVSREKKESFPLTVTSAQKNPTAFYLCASSLRTGYEQYFGPGTRLTVT.